A single sample gave rise to the 2 T cell receptor beta chains below, sequenced in a study of T cell responses to AZD1222 COVID-19 vaccine. Some clones are missing from TCRdb's copy, which holds only in-frame ones; the method was immunoSEQ multiplex PCR. Of tens of thousands of clones in the sample, 90% are singletons; the top ten hold about a third. This material consisted of peripheral blood, taken 28 days after the second AZD1222 dose. These receptors were collected from an adult who received the AZD1222 COVID-19 vaccine.

The V gene is TRBV15, the J gene TRBJ2-7; the D is unclear. This CDR3 comprises 14 residues. V lost 0 bases to trimming and J lost 6 bases, with 12 bases between them. From germline, CDR1 is LNHNV and CDR2 YYDKDF (reference sequence). The CDR3 here is CATSRDLAQAEQYF. The CDR3 DNA sequence: TGTGCCACCAGCAGAGATCTGGCTCAGGCCGAGCAGTACTTC.

This clone was seen a few times. The V call is TRBV30, the J call TRBJ1-6; 7 bases align to TRBD1. The CDR3 loop spans 14 amino acids. The V and J ends lost 3 bases and 9 bases, in that order; junction bases with no gene match: 8. The germline CDR1 and CDR2 sequences are GTSNPN and SVGIG (reference sequence). CDR3 nucleotides: TGTGCCTGGAGGGGGCAGGGGGGGAGTTCACCCCTCCACTTT. It encodes CAWRGQGGSSPLHF.